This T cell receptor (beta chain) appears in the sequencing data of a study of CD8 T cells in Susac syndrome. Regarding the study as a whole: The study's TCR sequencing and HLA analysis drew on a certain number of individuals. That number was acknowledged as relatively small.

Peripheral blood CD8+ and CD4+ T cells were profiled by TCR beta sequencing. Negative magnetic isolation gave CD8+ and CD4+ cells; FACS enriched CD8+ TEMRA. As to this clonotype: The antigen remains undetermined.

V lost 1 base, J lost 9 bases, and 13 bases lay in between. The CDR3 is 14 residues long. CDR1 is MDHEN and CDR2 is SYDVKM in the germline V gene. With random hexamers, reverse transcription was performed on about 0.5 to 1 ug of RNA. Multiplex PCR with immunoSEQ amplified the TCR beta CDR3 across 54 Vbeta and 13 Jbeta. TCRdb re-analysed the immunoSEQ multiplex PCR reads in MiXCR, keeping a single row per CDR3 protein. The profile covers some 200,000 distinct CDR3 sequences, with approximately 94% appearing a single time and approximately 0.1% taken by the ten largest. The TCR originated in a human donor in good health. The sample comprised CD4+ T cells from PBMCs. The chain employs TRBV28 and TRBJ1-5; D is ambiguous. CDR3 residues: CASSLFQDLGPQHF. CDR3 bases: TGTGCCAGCAGTTTATTCCAGGACCTGGGGCCCCAGCATTTT.